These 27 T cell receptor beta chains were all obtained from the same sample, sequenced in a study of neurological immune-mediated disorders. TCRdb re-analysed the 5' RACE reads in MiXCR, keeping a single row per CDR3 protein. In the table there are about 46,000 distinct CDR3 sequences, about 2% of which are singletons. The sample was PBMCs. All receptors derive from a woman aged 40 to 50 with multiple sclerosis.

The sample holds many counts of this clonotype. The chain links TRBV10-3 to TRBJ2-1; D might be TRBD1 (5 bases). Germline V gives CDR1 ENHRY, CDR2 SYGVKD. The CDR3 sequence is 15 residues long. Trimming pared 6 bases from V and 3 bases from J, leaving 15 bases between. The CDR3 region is CAIRNPDRLYNEQFF. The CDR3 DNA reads TGTGCCATCAGGAATCCAGACAGACTCTACAATGAGCAGTTCTTC.

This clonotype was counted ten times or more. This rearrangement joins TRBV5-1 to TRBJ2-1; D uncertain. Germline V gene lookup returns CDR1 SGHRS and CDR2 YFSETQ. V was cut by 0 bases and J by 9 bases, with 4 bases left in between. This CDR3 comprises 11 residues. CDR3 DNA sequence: TGCGCCAGCAGCTTGGCCTTTGAGCAGTTCTTC. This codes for CASSLAFEQFF.

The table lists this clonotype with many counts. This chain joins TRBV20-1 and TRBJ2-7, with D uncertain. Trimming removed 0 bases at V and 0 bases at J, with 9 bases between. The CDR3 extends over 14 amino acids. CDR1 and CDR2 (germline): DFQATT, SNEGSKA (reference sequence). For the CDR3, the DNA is TGCAGTGCTAGAGATTGGCAGAGCTCCTACGAGCAGTACTTC. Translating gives CSARDWQSSYEQYF.

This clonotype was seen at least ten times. CDR3 sequence: CSPRQGPPGYYNEQFF. The DNA of the CDR3 is TGCAGTCCGAGACAGGGGCCGCCTGGGTACTACAATGAGCAGTTCTTC. The chain joins TRBV20-1 to TRBJ2-1; 8 bases match TRBD1. With 8 bases clipped from V and 3 bases from J, the junction kept 15 bases outside the gene matches. The length of the CDR3 is 16 residues. Germline loops: CDR1 DFQATT, CDR2 SNEGSKA (reference sequence).

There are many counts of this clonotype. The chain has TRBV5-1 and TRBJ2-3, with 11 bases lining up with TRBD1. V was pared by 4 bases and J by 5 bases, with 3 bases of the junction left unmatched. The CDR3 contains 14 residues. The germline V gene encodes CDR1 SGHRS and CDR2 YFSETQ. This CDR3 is CASSTGTGGDTQYF. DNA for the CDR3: TGCGCCAGCAGCACCGGGACAGGGGGAGATACGCAGTATTTT.

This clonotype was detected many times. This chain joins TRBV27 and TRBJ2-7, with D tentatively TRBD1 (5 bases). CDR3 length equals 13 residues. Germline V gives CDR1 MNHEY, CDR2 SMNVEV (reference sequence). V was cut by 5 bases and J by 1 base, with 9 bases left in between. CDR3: CASSGQGSYEQYF. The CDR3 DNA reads TGTGCCAGCAGTGGGCAGGGTTCCTACGAGCAGTACTTC.

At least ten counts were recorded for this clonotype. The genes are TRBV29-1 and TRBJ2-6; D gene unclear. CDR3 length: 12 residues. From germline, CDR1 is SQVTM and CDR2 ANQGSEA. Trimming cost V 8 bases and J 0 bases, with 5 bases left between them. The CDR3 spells CSIYSGANVLTF. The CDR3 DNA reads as TGCAGCATATACTCTGGGGCCAACGTCCTGACTTTC.

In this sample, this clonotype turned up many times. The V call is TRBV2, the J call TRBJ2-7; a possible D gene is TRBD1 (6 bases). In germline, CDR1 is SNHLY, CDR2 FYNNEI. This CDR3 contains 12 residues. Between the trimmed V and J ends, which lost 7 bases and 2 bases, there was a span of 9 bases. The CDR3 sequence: CASNRVPYEQYF. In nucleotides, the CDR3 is TGTGCCAGCAACAGGGTCCCCTACGAGCAGTACTTC.

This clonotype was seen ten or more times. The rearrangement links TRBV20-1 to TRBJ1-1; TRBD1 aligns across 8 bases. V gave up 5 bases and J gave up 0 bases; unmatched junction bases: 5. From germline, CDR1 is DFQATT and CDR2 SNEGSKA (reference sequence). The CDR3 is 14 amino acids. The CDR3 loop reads CSALGTGMNTEAFF. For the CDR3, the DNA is TGCAGTGCTCTCGGGACAGGCATGAACACTGAAGCTTTCTTT.

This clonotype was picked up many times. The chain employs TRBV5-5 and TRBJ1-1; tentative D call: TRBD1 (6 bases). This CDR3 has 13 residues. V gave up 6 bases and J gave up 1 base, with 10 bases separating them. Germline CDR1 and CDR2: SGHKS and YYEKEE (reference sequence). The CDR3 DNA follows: TGTGCCAGCACCCGGACAGAGAACACTGAAGCTTTCTTT. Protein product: CASTRTENTEAFF.

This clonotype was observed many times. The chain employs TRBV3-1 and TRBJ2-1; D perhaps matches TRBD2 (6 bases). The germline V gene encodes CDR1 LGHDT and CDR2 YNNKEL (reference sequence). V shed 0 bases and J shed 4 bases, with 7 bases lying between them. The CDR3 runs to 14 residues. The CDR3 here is CASSQDGGYNEQFF. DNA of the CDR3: TGTGCCAGCAGCCAAGACGGGGGATACAATGAGCAGTTCTTC.

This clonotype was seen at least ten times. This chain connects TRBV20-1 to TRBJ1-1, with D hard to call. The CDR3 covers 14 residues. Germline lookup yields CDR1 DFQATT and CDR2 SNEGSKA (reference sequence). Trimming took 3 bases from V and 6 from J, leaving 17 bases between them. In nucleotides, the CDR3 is TGCAGTGCTAGCGGTGGAGGGAAAAAAGCTGAAGCTTTCTTT. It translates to CSASGGGKKAEAFF.

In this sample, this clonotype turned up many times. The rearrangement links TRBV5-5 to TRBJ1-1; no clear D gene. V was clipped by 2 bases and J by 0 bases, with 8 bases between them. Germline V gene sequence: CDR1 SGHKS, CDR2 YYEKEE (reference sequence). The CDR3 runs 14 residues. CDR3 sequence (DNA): TGTGCCAGCAGCTTTGGGTTTATGAACACTGAAGCTTTCTTT. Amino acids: CASSFGFMNTEAFF.

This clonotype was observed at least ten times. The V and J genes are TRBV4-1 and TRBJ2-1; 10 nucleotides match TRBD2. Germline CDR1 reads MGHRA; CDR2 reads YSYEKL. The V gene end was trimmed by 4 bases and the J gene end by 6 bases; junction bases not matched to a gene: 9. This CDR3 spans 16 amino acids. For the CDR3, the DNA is TGCGCCAGCAGCCGCCCCCCAGCGGGGGGGTCCAATGAGCAGTTCTTC. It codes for CASSRPPAGGSNEQFF.

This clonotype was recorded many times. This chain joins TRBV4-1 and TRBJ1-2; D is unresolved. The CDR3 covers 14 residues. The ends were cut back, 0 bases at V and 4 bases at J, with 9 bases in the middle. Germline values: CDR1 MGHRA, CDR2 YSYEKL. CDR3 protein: CASSQDSFLYGYTF. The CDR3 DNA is TGCGCCAGCAGCCAAGATTCGTTCCTCTATGGCTACACCTTC.

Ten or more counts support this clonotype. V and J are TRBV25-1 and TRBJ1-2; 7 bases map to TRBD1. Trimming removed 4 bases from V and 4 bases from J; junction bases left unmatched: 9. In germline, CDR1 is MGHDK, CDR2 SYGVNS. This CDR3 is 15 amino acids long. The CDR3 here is CASSAPRQGAYGYTF. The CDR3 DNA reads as TGTGCCAGCAGTGCCCCTCGACAGGGCGCCTATGGCTACACCTTC.

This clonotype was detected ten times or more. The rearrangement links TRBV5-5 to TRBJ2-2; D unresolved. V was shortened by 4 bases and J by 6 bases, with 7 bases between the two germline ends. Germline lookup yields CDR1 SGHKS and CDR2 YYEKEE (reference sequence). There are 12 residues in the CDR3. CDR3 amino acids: CASSTYAGELFF. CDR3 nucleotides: TGTGCCAGCAGCACTTACGCCGGGGAGCTGTTTTTT.

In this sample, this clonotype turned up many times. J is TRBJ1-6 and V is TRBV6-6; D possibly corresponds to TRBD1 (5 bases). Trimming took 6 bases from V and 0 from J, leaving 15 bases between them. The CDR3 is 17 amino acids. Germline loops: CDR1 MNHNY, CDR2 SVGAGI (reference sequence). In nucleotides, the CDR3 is TGTGCCAGCAGGGGCACGGGGGGGGGCTCCTATAATTCACCCCTCCACTTT. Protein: CASRGTGGGSYNSPLHF.

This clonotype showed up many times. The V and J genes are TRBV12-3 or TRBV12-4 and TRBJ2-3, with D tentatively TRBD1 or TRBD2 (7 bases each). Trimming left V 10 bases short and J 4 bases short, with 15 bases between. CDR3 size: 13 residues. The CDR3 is CATAGGGPDTQYF. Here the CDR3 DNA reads TGTGCCACGGCAGGGGGGGGGCCAGATACGCAGTATTTT.

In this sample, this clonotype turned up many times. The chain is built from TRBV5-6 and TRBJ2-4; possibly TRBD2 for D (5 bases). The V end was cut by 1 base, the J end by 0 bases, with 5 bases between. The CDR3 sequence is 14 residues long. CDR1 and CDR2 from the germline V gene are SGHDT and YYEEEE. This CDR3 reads CASSLSGAKNIQYF. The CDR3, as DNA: TGTGCCAGCAGCTTGAGCGGAGCCAAAAACATTCAGTACTTC.

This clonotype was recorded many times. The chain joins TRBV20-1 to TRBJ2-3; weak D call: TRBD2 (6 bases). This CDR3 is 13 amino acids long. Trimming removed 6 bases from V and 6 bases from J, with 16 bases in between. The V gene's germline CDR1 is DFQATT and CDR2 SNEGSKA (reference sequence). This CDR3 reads CSARRLDRDTQYF. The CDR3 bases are TGCAGTGCCCGGAGACTAGATCGGGATACGCAGTATTTT.

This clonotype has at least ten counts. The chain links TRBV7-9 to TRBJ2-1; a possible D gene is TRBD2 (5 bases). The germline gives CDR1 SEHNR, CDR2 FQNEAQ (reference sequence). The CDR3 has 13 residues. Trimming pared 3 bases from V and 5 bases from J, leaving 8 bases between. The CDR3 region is CASSLTNHNEQFF. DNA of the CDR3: TGTGCCAGCAGCTTGACTAACCACAATGAGCAGTTCTTC.

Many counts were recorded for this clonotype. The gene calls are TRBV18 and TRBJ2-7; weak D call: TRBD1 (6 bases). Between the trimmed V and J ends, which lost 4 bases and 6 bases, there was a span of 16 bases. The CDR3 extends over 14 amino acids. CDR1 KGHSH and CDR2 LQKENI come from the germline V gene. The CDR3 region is CASSRAGAFGEQYF. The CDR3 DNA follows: TGTGCCAGCTCACGGGCAGGGGCTTTCGGCGAGCAGTACTTC.

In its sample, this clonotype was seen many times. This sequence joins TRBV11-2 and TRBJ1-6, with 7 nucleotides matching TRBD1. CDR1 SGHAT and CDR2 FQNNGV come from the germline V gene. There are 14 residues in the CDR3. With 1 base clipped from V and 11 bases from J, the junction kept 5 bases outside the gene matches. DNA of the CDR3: TGTGCCAGCAGCTTAGGACAGGGTCTTCCACCCCTCCACTTT. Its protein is CASSLGQGLPPLHF.

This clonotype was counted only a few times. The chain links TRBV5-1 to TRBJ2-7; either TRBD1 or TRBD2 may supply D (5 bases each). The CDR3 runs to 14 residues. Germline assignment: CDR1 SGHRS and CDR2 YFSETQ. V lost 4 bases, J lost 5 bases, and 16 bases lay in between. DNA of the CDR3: TGCGCCAGCAGCGAGGGACCGCCTAAGGACGAGCAGTACTTC. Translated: CASSEGPPKDEQYF.

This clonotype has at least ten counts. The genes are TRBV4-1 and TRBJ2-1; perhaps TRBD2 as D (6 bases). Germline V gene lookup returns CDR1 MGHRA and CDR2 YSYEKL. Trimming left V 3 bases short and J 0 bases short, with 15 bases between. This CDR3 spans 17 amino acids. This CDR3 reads CASSQPATSSSYNEQFF. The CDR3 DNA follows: TGCGCCAGCAGCCAGCCGGCGACTAGTTCCTCCTACAATGAGCAGTTCTTC.

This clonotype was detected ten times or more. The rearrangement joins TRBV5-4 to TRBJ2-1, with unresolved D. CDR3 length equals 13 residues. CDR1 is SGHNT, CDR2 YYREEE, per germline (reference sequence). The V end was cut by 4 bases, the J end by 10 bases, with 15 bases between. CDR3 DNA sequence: TGTGCCAGCAGCCCCCAATCCAGAGAGGAGCAGTTCTTC. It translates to CASSPQSREEQFF.